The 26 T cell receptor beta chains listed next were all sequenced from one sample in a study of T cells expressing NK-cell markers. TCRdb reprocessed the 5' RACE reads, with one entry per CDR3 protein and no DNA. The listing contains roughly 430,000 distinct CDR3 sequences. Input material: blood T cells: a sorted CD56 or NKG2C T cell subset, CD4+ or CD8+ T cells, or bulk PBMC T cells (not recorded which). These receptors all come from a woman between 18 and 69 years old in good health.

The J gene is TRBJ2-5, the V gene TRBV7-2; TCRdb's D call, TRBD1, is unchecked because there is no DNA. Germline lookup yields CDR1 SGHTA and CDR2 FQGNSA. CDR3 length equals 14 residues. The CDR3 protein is CASSSRQIQETQYF.

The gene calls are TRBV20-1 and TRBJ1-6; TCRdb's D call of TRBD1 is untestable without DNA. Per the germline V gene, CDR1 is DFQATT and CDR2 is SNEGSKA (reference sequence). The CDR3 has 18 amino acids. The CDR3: CSARDLRQVARINSPLHF.

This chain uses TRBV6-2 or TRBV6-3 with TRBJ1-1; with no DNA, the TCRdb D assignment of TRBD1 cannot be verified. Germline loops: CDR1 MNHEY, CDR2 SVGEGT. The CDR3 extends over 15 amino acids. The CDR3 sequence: CASTGGAYMNTEAFF.

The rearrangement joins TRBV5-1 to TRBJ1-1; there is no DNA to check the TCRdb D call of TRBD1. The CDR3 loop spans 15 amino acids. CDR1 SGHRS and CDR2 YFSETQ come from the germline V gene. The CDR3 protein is CASSLVTGQANEAFF. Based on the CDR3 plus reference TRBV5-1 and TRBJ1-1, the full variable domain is KAGVTQTPRYLIKTRGQQVTLSCSPISGHRSVSWYQQTPGQGLQFLFEYFSETQRNKGNFPGRFSGRQFSNSRSEMNVSTLELGDSALYLCASSLVTGQANEAFFGQGTRLTVV.

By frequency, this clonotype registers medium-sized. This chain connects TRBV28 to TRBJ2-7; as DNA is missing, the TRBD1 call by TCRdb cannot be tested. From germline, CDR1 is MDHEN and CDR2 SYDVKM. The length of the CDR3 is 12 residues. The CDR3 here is CAVAGTVYEQYF.

The CDR3 loop reads CASSQPHGPTTELFF. The V gene is TRBV23-1, the J gene TRBJ2-2; with no DNA, the TCRdb D assignment of TRBD2 cannot be verified. TRBV23-1 carries the ORF label, with uncertain function. CDR3 length: 15 amino acids.

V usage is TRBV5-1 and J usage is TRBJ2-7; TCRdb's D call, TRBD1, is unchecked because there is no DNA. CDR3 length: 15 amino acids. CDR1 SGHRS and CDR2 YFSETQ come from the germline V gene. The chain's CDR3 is CASSLRGGSSYEQYF.

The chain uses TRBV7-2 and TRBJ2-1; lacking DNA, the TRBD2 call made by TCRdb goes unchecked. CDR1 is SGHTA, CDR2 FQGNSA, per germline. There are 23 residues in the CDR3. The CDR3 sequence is CASRTFIPRPQRGGPSSYNEQFF.

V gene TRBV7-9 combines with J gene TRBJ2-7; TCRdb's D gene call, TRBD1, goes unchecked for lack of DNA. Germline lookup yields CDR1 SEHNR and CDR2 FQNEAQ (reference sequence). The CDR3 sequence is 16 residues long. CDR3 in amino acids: CASSSGTSTRIYEQYF.

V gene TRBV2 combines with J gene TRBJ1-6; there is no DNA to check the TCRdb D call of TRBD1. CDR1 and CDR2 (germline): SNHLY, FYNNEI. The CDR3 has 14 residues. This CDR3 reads CASSGLQGNSPLHF.

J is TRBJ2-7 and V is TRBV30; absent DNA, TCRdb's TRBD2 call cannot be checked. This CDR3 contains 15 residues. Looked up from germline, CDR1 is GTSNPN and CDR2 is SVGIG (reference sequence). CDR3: CAWSVGGPLSYEQYF.

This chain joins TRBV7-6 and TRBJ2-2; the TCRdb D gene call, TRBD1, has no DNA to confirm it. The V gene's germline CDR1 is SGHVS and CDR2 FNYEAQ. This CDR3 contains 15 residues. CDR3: CASSSPTGVTGELFF.

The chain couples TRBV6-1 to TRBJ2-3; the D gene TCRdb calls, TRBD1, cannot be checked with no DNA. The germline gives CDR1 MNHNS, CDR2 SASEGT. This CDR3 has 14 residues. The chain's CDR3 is CASNDRGWTDTQYF.

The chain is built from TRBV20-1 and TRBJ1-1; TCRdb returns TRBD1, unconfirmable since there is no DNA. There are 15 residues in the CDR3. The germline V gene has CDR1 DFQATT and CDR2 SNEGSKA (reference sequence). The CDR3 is CSARGRQGAITEAFF.

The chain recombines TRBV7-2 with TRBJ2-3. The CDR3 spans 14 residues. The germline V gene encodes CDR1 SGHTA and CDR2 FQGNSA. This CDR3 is CASSLVFEGDTQYF.

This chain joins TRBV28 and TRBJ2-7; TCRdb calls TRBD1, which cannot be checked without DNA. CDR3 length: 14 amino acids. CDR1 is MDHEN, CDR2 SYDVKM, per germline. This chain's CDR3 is CASSLSDSSYEQYF.

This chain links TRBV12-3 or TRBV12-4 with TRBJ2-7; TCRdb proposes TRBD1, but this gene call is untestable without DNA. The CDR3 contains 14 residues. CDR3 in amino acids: CASSFAGGPYEQYF.

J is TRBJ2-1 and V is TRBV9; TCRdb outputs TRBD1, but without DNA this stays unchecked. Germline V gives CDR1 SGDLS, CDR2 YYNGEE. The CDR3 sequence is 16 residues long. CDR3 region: CASSLSDTASYNEQFF.

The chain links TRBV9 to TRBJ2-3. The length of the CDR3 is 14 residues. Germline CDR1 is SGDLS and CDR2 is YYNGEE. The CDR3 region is CASSVLGGPDTQYF.

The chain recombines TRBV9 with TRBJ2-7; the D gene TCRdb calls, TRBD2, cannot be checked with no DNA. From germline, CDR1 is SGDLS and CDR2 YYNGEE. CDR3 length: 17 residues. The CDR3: CASSVAGREAGSYEQYF.

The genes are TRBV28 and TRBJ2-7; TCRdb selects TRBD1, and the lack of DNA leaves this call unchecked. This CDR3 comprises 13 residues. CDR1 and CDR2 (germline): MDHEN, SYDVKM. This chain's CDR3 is CASSPPQGYEQYF.

CDR3 in amino acids: CASSLWLVGTYEQYF. This rearrangement joins TRBV6-1 to TRBJ2-7. Germline CDR1 is MNHNS and CDR2 is SASEGT. CDR3 length equals 15 residues.

CDR3 sequence: CATHWGEGPQHF. The rearrangement joins TRBV24-1 to TRBJ1-5. The CDR3 is 12 residues long. Looked up from germline, CDR1 is KGHDR and CDR2 is SFDVKD.

The CDR3 protein is CASSPRGLDTQYF. The rearrangement uses TRBV6-4 and TRBJ2-3; TCRdb reports TRBD1, a call that lacks DNA to check it against. Germline CDR1 is MRHNA and CDR2 is SNTAGT. CDR3 length equals 13 residues.

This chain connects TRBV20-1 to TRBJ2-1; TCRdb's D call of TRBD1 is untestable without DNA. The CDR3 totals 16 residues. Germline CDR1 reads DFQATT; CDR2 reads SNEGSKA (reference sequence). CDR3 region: CSAGTGFSSRHNEQFF.

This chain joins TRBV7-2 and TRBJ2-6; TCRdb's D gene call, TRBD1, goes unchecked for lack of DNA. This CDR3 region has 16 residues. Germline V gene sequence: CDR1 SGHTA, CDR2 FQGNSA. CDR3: CASSPKGQAGANVLTF.